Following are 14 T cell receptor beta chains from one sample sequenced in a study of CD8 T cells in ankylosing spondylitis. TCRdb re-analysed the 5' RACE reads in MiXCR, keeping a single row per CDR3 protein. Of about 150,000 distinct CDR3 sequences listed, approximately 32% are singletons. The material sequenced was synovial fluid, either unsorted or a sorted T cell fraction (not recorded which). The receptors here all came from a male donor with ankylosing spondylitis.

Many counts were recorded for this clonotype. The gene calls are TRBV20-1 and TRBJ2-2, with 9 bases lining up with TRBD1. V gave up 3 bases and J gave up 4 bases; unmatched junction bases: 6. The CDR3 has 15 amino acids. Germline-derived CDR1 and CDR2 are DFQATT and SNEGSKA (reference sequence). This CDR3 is CSASPKTGGTGELFF. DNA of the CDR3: TGCAGTGCTAGTCCCAAGACAGGGGGCACCGGGGAGCTGTTTTTT.

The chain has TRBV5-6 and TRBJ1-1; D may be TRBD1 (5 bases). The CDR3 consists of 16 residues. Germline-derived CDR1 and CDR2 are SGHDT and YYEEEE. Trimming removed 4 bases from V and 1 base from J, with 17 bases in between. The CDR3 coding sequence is TGTGCCAGCAGCCCCCTTGGGGCAGGGCCGAACACTGAAGCTTTCTTT. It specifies CASSPLGAGPNTEAFF. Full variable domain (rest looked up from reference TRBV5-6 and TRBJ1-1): DAGVTQSPTHLIKTRGQQVTLRCSPKSGHDTVSWYQQALGQGPQFIFQYYEEEERQRGNFPDRFSGHQFPNYSSELNVNALLLGDSALYLCASSPLGAGPNTEAFFGQGTRLTVV.

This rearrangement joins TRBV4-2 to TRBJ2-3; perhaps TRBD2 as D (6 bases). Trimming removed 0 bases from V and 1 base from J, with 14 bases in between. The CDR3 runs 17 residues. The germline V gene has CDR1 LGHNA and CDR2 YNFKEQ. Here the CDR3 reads CASSQDKASVGTDTQYF. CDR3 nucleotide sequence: TGTGCCAGCAGCCAAGATAAGGCTAGCGTTGGCACAGATACGCAGTATTTT.

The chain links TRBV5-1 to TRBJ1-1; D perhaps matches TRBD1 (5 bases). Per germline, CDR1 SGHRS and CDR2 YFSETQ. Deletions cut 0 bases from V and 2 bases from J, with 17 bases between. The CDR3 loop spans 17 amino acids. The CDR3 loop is CASSLEGGRGRNTEAFF. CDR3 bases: TGCGCCAGCAGCTTGGAAGGCGGGCGGGGCCGAAACACTGAAGCTTTCTTT.

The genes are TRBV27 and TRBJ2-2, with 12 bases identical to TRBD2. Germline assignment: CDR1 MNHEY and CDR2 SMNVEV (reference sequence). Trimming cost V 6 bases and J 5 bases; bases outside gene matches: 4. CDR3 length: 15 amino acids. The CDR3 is CASSRLAGDTGELFF. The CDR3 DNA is TGTGCCAGCAGCCGACTAGCGGGGGATACCGGGGAGCTGTTTTTT.

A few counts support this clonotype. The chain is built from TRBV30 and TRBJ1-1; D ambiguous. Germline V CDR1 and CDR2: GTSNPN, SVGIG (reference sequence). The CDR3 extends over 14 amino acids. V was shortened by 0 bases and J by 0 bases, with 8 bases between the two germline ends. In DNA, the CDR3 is TGTGCCTGGAGTGTATCCTGGGTGAACACTGAAGCTTTCTTT. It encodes CAWSVSWVNTEAFF. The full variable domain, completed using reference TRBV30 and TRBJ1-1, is SQTIHQWPATLVQPVGSPLSLECTVEGTSNPNLYWYRQAAGRGLQLLFYSVGIGQISSEVPQNLSASRPQDRQFILSSKKLLLSDSGFYLCAWSVSWVNTEAFFGQGTRLTVV.

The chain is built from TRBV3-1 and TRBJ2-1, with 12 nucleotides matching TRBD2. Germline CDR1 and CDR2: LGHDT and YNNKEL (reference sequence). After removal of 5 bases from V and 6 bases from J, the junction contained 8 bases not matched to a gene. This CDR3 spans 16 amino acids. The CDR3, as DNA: TGTGCCAGCAGCGGATCTCTAGCGGGAGGGCCCAATGAGCAGTTCTTC. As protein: CASSGSLAGGPNEQFF.

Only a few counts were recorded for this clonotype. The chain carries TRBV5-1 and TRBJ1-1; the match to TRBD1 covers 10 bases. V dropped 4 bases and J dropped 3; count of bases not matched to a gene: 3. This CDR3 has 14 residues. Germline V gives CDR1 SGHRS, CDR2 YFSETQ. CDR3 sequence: CASSPGQGDTEAFF. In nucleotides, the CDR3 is TGCGCCAGCAGCCCCGGACAGGGGGACACTGAAGCTTTCTTT.

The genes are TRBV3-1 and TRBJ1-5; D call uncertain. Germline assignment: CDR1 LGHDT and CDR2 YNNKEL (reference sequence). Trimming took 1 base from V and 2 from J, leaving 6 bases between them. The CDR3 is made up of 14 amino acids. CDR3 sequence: CASSQGIGNQPQHF. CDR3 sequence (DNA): TGTGCCAGCAGCCAAGGTATAGGCAATCAGCCCCAGCATTTT.

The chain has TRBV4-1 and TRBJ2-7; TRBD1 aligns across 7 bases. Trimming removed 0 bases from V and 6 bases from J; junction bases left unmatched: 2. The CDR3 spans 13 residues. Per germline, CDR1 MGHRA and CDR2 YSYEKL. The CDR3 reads CASSQERTGEQYF. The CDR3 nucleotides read TGCGCCAGCAGCCAAGAACGGACAGGCGAGCAGTACTTC.

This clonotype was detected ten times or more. The CDR3 region is CASSPGGGQGSYNEQFF. CDR3 sequence (DNA): TGTGCCAGCAGCCCGGGGGGTGGACAGGGCTCCTACAATGAGCAGTTCTTC. The genes are TRBV7-9 and TRBJ2-1; weak D call: TRBD1 (8 bases). Germline CDR1 is SEHNR and CDR2 is FQNEAQ (reference sequence). The CDR3 contains 17 residues. Between the trimmed V and J ends, which lost 5 bases and 0 bases, there was a span of 17 bases.

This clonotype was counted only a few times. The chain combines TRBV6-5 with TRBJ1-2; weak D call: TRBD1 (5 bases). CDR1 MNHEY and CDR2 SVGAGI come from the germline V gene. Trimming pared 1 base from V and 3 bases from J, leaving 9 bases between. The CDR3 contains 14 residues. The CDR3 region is CASSYYGRDYGYTF. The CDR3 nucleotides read TGTGCCAGCAGTTACTATGGCAGGGACTATGGCTACACCTTC.

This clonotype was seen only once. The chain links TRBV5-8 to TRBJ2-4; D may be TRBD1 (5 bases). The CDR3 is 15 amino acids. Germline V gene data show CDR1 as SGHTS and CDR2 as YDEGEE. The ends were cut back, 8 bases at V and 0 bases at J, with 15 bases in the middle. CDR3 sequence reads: CASFDSLLAKNIQYF. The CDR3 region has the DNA TGTGCCAGTTTCGACAGCCTACTAGCCAAAAACATTCAGTACTTC.

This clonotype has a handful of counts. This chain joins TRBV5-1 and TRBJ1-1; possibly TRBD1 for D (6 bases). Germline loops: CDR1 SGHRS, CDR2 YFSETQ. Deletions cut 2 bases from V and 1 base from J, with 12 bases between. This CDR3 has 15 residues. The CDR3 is CASSFSGQSNTEAFF. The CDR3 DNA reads TGCGCCAGCAGCTTTTCCGGACAGTCGAACACTGAAGCTTTCTTT.